The 21 T cell receptor beta chains presented below share a single source sample, sequenced in a study of blood T cell repertoires in COVID-19. TCRdb's table, derived via immunoSEQ multiplex PCR, lists solely in-frame clones and lacks some. The repertoire holds about 220,000 clones, with more than 75% as singletons. Sequencing used peripheral blood. These receptors came from a human donor in a cohort sampled during active COVID-19.

The genes are TRBV6-2 or TRBV6-3 and TRBJ2-5, with 8 bases matching TRBD1. Trimming took 0 bases from V and 5 from J; bases not matched to a gene: 5. The germline gives CDR1 MNHEY, CDR2 SVGEGT. The CDR3 runs 15 residues. CDR3 amino acids: CASSYSPRGRETQYF. CDR3 bases: TGTGCCAGCAGTTACTCCCCCAGGGGGCGGGAGACCCAGTACTTC.

The rearrangement uses TRBV2 and TRBJ2-1; 8 bases are shared with TRBD2. The CDR3 spans 15 residues. V gave up 7 bases and J gave up 3 bases; unmatched junction bases: 8. CDR1 and CDR2 (germline): SNHLY, FYNNEI. CDR3 residues: CASNTGRGGYNEQFF. The CDR3 bases are TGTGCCAGCAATACCGGGAGGGGTGGCTACAATGAGCAGTTCTTC.

The gene calls are TRBV27 and TRBJ2-2, with TRBD1 matching over 9 bases. The J segment lost 7 bases and the V segment lost 5 bases, leaving 8 bases of the junction unmatched. CDR3 length: 15 residues. CDR1 is MNHEY and CDR2 is SMNVEV in the germline V gene (reference sequence). CDR3 in DNA: TGTGCCAGCAGTCGATCTCACAGGGGGCGCGGGGAGCTGTTTTTT. It codes for CASSRSHRGRGELFF.

This clone has just one count. V is TRBV6-1 and J is TRBJ1-2, with 8 positions matching TRBD1. This CDR3 has 14 amino acids. Germline CDR1 is MNHNS and CDR2 is SASEGT. Germline trimming cut 0 bases from V and 5 bases from J; bases unmatched to any gene: 2. The CDR3 protein is CASSEARTGYGYTF. CDR3 bases: TGTGCCAGCAGTGAAGCGCGGACAGGGTATGGCTACACCTTC.

CDR3 DNA: TGTGCCAGTAGTAGTAGCGGGGAATCTGGAAACACCATATATTTT. This codes for CASSSSGESGNTIYF. The chain couples TRBV19 to TRBJ1-3; D gene unclear. The CDR3 covers 15 residues. The ends were cut back, 4 bases at V and 1 base at J, with 11 bases in the middle. The germline CDR1 and CDR2 sequences are LNHDA and SQIVND (reference sequence).

This clone was recorded once. The chain combines TRBV15 with TRBJ1-2, with 8 bases fitting TRBD1. The CDR3 is 14 amino acids. Unmatched junction bases numbered 0, after V lost 1 base and J lost 2 bases. In germline, CDR1 is LNHNV, CDR2 YYDKDF (reference sequence). CDR3: CATSRGQGNYGYTF. CDR3 bases: TGTGCCACCAGCAGAGGACAGGGGAACTATGGCTACACCTTC. Full variable domain (remainder filled in from reference TRBV15 and TRBJ1-2): DAMVIQNPRYQVTQFGKPVTLSCSQTLNHNVMYWYQQKSSQAPKLLFHYYDKDFNNEADTPDNFQSRRPNTSFCFLDIRSPGLGDTAMYLCATSRGQGNYGYTFGSGTRLTVV.

The chain has TRBV27 and TRBJ2-5, with a possible D match to TRBD2 (5 bases). V was pared by 5 bases and J by 2 bases, with 15 bases between. Per germline, CDR1 MNHEY and CDR2 SMNVEV (reference sequence). The CDR3 contains 15 residues. The CDR3 loop reads CASSPNPGIQETQYF. As DNA, the CDR3 is TGTGCCAGCAGTCCAAACCCGGGGATTCAAGAGACCCAGTACTTC.

This clone has just one count. J is TRBJ2-1 and V is TRBV7-9; TRBD2 aligns across 9 bases. V was pared by 5 bases and J by 7 bases, with 12 bases of the junction left unmatched. The CDR3 contains 16 residues. CDR1 and CDR2 from the germline V gene are SEHNR and FQNEAQ (reference sequence). CDR3 nucleotide sequence: TGTGCCAGCAGCAAGGGGATAGCGGGAGTCCGTAATGAGCAGTTCTTC. Translated: CASSKGIAGVRNEQFF.

The rearrangement joins TRBV19 to TRBJ2-7; 9 nucleotides agree with TRBD2. The CDR3 totals 14 residues. V lost 1 base and J lost 5; bases outside the gene matches: 3. Germline assignment: CDR1 LNHDA and CDR2 SQIVND (reference sequence). The CDR3 sequence is CASSIVGGGDEQYF. CDR3 DNA sequence: TGTGCCAGTAGTATAGTAGGCGGGGGGGACGAGCAGTACTTC.

In its sample, this clone was seen once. The chain carries TRBV10-3 and TRBJ2-3; the match to TRBD2 covers 8 bases. There are 14 residues in the CDR3. Germline CDR1 is ENHRY and CDR2 is SYGVKD. Trimming removed 6 bases from V and 2 bases from J; junction bases left unmatched: 4. CDR3 loop: CAIRRGADTDTQYF. CDR3 nucleotides: TGTGCCATCAGGCGGGGGGCCGACACAGATACGCAGTATTTT.

The rearrangement uses TRBV20-1 and TRBJ2-7; D perhaps matches TRBD2 (6 bases). The CDR3 is 12 amino acids. Germline CDR1 reads DFQATT; CDR2 reads SNEGSKA (reference sequence). V lost 3 bases, J lost 4 bases, and 10 bases lay in between. CDR3 in amino acids: CSASRTTYEQYF. The CDR3 region has the DNA TGCAGTGCTAGTCGGACTACATACGAGCAGTACTTC.

The chain recombines TRBV29-1 with TRBJ2-1; D not certain. CDR1 SQVTM and CDR2 ANQGSEA come from the germline V gene. The CDR3 contains 13 residues. The V and J ends lost 6 bases and 0 bases respectively, with 9 bases between them. The CDR3 DNA follows: TGCAGCGTATCGCTGAGCTCCTACAATGAGCAGTTCTTC. Its protein is CSVSLSSYNEQFF.

The chain has TRBV6-6 and TRBJ2-3, with 8 bases aligning to TRBD1. Germline CDR1 MNHNY, CDR2 SVGAGI (reference sequence). The CDR3 spans 15 residues. The ends lost 8 bases at V and 5 bases at J; junction bases unmatched: 12. The DNA of the CDR3 is TGTGCCAGCGGCACCCAGGGGGCAGGAGGAGATACGCAGTATTTT. It encodes CASGTQGAGGDTQYF.

The table lists this clone with a few counts. CDR3 protein: CASSVAGGPYNEQFF. CDR3 DNA sequence: TGTGCCAGCAGTGTAGCGGGGGGTCCATACAATGAGCAGTTCTTC. This sequence joins TRBV2 and TRBJ2-1; 10 nucleotides line up with TRBD2. J gave up 4 bases and V 4 bases, and 4 bases lay outside the gene matches. Germline CDR1 is SNHLY and CDR2 is FYNNEI. The length of the CDR3 is 15 residues.

This clone has only a few counts. The gene calls are TRBV2 and TRBJ2-7, with D maybe TRBD1 (6 bases). Germline CDR1 is SNHLY and CDR2 is FYNNEI. V lost 7 bases, J lost 3 bases, and 16 bases lay in between. The CDR3 has 14 amino acids. The CDR3 sequence: CASIRDTLGYEQYF. The CDR3, as DNA: TGTGCCAGCATTAGGGACACACTGGGCTACGAGCAGTACTTC.

The chain recombines TRBV12-3 or TRBV12-4 with TRBJ1-2; the D gene is possibly TRBD1 (6 bases). The CDR3 contains 12 residues. Deletions cut 6 bases from V and 8 bases from J, with 13 bases between. This CDR3 is CASSGTGGGYTF. Written as DNA, the CDR3 is TGTGCCAGCAGCGGGACGGGGGGCGGCTACACCTTC.

The rearrangement joins TRBV6-4 to TRBJ2-2; no firm D call. There are 16 residues in the CDR3. Trimming left V 8 bases short and J 7 bases short, with 23 bases between. Germline V gene sequence: CDR1 MRHNA, CDR2 SNTAGT. The CDR3 nucleotides are TGTGCCAGCGCGAGAACATCGCGGTCCGAGGACGGGGAGCTGTTTTTT. Encoded protein: CASARTSRSEDGELFF.

The DNA for the CDR3 is TGTGCCAGCAGCGTCGAAGCCCAGGGTACAGGGGGCACTGAAGCTTTCTTT. This gives the protein CASSVEAQGTGGTEAFF. The V and J genes are TRBV9 and TRBJ1-1; TRBD1 agrees at 8 bases. There are 17 residues in the CDR3. Germline V gene data show CDR1 as SGDLS and CDR2 as YYNGEE. The J segment lost 4 bases and the V segment lost 2 bases, leaving 13 bases of the junction unmatched. The complete variable domain, with remaining parts taken from reference TRBV9 and TRBJ1-1, reads DSGVTQTPKHLITATGQRVTLRCSPRSGDLSVYWYQQSLDQGLQFLIQYYNGEERAKGNILERFSAQQFPDLHSELNLSSLELGDSALYFCASSVEAQGTGGTEAFFGQGTRLTVV.

This clone showed up just once. The chain carries TRBV28 and TRBJ2-2, with D perhaps TRBD1 (5 bases). Germline lookup yields CDR1 MDHEN and CDR2 SYDVKM. The CDR3 runs 15 residues. Trimming removed 9 bases from V and 5 bases from J, with 19 bases in between. The CDR3 DNA follows: TGTGCCAGTCGACGGCTCCAGGGCGATACCGGGGAGCTGTTTTTT. It encodes CASRRLQGDTGELFF.

The chain is built from TRBV10-3 and TRBJ2-7, with D possibly matching TRBD2 (6 bases). This CDR3 is built from 13 residues. Germline V lookup: CDR1 ENHRY, CDR2 SYGVKD. V lost 2 bases, J lost 6 bases, and 11 bases lay in between. The CDR3, as DNA: TGTGCCATCAGTGAGGGGGGGAGAAGCGAGCAGTACTTC. This encodes CAISEGGRSEQYF.

In regard to this clone: This sample also contains other DNA sequences that code for the same CDR3. The genes are TRBV7-6 and TRBJ2-2; 11 bases align to TRBD2. This CDR3 is built from 15 residues. The germline gives CDR1 SGHVS, CDR2 FNYEAQ. The trim removed 5 bases at V and 4 bases at J, leaving 3 bases unmatched. The CDR3 is CASSPGTSGTGELFF. The DNA for the CDR3 is TGTGCCAGCAGCCCAGGGACTAGCGGCACCGGGGAGCTGTTTTTT.